Listed here is a single T cell receptor beta chain. The data originate from a study of CD8 T cells in Susac syndrome. Sequencing targeted TCR beta in blood CD8+ and CD4+ T cells. Purification of the CD8+ and CD4+ T cells relied on negative isolation, and TEMRA cells underwent FACS enrichment. Reverse transcription of roughly 0.5 to 1 ug RNA used random hexamers. TCRdb independently ran MiXCR on the immunoSEQ multiplex PCR reads; one entry per CDR3 protein. The sample yields 100,000 to 150,000 distinct CDR3 sequences, approximately 93% seen once. The germline V gene has CDR1 DFQATT and CDR2 SNEGSKA (reference sequence). This CDR3 comprises 16 residues. Trimming took off 3 bases at V and 4 bases at J, with 20 bases between the two ends.

The chain employs TRBV20-1 and TRBJ2-3; either TRBD1 or TRBD2 may fit D (5 bases each). This clonotype was obtained from a human donor with multiple sclerosis. The source material was CD8+ T cells from PBMCs. In nucleotides, the CDR3 is TGCAGTGCTAGGGTCCCCTGGGACCTGGGGCCAGATACGCAGTATTTT. The encoded protein is CSARVPWDLGPDTQYF.